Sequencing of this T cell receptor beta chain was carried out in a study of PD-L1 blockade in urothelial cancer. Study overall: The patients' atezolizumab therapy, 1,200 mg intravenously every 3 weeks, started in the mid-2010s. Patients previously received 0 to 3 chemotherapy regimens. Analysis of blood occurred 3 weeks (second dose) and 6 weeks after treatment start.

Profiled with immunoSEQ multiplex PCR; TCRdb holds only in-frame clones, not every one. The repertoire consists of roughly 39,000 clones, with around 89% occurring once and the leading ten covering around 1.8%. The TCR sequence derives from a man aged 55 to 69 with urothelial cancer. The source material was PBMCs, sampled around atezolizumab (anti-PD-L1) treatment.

CDR3 sequence (DNA): TGTGCCAGCAGCACGGGGGGTGAAAAACTGTTTTTT. This gives the protein CASSTGGEKLFF. The V gene is TRBV28, the J gene TRBJ1-4; tentative D call: TRBD1 (5 bases). V lost 6 bases and J lost 7, with 9 bases in between. The germline gives CDR1 MDHEN, CDR2 SYDVKM. CDR3 length: 12 residues.